A selection of T cell receptor beta chains follows, all from one sample in a study of T cell clones after liver transplantation. Profiled with immunoSEQ multiplex PCR; TCRdb holds only in-frame clones, not every one. The repertoire consists of tens of thousands of clones, with over 80% occurring once and the leading ten covering 0.45% to 0.55%. The input for sequencing was CD4+ T cells from blood, taken approximately 3.5 years after liver transplant. The receptors derive from a human patient who received a liver transplant. Some of the T cells might come from the graft donor. Both conserved end residues are part of each CDR3. A D gene is named only where the DNA matches it firmly. Rows give clone size only sometimes, using once, few, many, or a class for an expanded clone.

V,size,J,D,DNA,CDR3
TRBV19,NA,TRBJ2-2,TRBD2,TGTGCCAGTAGGACTAGCGGGATAAGGTTCACCGGGGAGCTGTTTTTT,CASRTSGIRFTGELFF
TRBV20-1,NA,TRBJ2-5,NA,TGCAGTGCTCTTGGAGGAGAGACCCAGTACTTC,CSALGGETQYF
TRBV10-2,once,TRBJ1-6,NA,TGCGCCAGCGGACCGGGACGGCGGAATTCACCCCTCCACTTT,CASGPGRRNSPLHF
TRBV10-3,once,TRBJ2-1,NA,TGTGCCATCAGTCCTGGCCGCGACTTGTACAATGAGCAGTTCTTC,CAISPGRDLYNEQFF
TRBV7-2,NA,TRBJ1-2,NA,TGTGCCAGCAGCCCCCAATGGGGGAATGGCTACACCTTC,CASSPQWGNGYTF
TRBV6-5,few,TRBJ2-7,TRBD1,TGTGCCAGCAACCGGGACAGCTACGAGCAGTACTTC,CASNRDSYEQYF
TRBV7-9,NA,TRBJ2-7,TRBD2,TGTGCCAGCAGCCCCGGTGGCGGGAGGGCCCTACACGAGCAGTACTTC,CASSPGGGRALHEQYF
TRBV2,NA,TRBJ2-2,TRBD1,TGTGCCAGCAGCCGGGACAGGGCGACCGGGGAGCTGTTTTTT,CASSRDRATGELFF
TRBV7-2,NA,TRBJ1-2,TRBD1,TGTGCCAGCAGCCCCAGGCCCGGGACAGGAGCCTCCTATGGCTACACCTTC,CASSPRPGTGASYGYTF
TRBV7-6,NA,TRBJ2-2,TRBD2,TGTGCCAGCAGCCAGCCTAGCGGGAGGAGGACCGGGGAGCTGTTTTTT,CASSQPSGRRTGELFF
TRBV7-9,NA,TRBJ2-5,NA,TGTGCCAGCAGTCGACGGGAACTAAGGGAGACCCAGTACTTC,CASSRRELRETQYF
TRBV11-3,NA,TRBJ2-5,TRBD2,TGTGCCAGCAGCTTAGGCGGGCTAGCGGGAGGAGCGGAGACCCAGTACTTC,CASSLGGLAGGAETQYF
TRBV6-1,NA,TRBJ1-2,TRBD1,TGTGCCGGACGCCTACGGGACAGGGTGAAATATGGCTACACCTTC,CAGRLRDRVKYGYTF
TRBV27,NA,TRBJ2-3,TRBD1,TGTGCCAGCAAACCGGGACAGAGCACAGATACGCAGTATTTT,CASKPGQSTDTQYF
TRBV29-1,NA,TRBJ2-7,NA,TGCAGCGTGAAAAAGGACGGGACCTACGAGCAGTACTTC,CSVKKDGTYEQYF
TRBV5-1,NA,TRBJ1-1,NA,TGCGCCAGCAGCCTCGTTATTGGACGGATGAACACTGAAGCTTTCTTT,CASSLVIGRMNTEAFF
TRBV7-2,NA,TRBJ2-7,NA,TGTGCCAGCAGCTTAGACCTTGTTCAGGCAGCCTACGAGCAGTACTTC,CASSLDLVQAAYEQYF
TRBV5-4,NA,TRBJ2-7,NA,TGTGCCAGCAGCGCCCAAAGGACTTCCTGGGAGCAGTACTTC,CASSAQRTSWEQYF
TRBV29-1,NA,TRBJ2-1,TRBD2,TGCAGCGTTGGGGTCTGGGCGGGAGATGAGGGTGAGCAGTTCTTC,CSVGVWAGDEGEQFF
TRBV14,NA,TRBJ1-2,NA,TGTGCCAGCAGCCGAGGGGCGAACTATGGCTACACCTTC,CASSRGANYGYTF
TRBV28,NA,TRBJ2-2,TRBD2,TGTGCCAGCAGTTTGGCGGGGGGAAGGAACACCGGGGAGCTGTTTTTT,CASSLAGGRNTGELFF
TRBV30,NA,TRBJ2-1,TRBD2,TGTGCCTGGAGTTGGGGACTAGCGGGACACAATGAGCAGTTCTTC,CAWSWGLAGHNEQFF